The 24 T cell receptor beta chains below all came from one sample that was sequenced in a study of CD8+CD57+ T cells in acquired aplastic anemia. Researchers used genomic DNA as the template to profile TCR beta VDJ and CDR3. TCRdb redid the calling of the reads with MiXCR, one entry per CDR3 protein. The sample gives about 220,000 distinct CDR3 sequences, 34% of which show up once; roughly 1.1% is in the top ten. Specimen: sorted CD4+, CD8+, or CD8+CD57+ T cells (not recorded which) from PBMCs. All receptors derive from a human donor in good health, serving as a control.

V is TRBV29-1 and J is TRBJ1-3, with D possibly matching TRBD1 (5 bases). V was shortened by 4 bases and J by 2 bases, with 6 bases between the two germline ends. The germline V gene encodes CDR1 SQVTM and CDR2 ANQGSEA. The CDR3 length is 12 residues. The CDR3 here is CSVVTAGNTIYF. In DNA, the CDR3 is TGCAGCGTTGTGACAGCTGGAAACACCATATATTTT.

The chain combines TRBV2 with TRBJ2-4, with a weak D call TRBD2 (7 bases). There are 15 residues in the CDR3. Germline V gene lookup returns CDR1 SNHLY and CDR2 FYNNEI. Trimming removed 8 bases at V and 11 bases at J, with 25 bases between. The CDR3 here is CASGPRRGGGDFQYF. The CDR3 DNA is TGTGCCAGCGGACCCCGTAGGGGGGGGGGCGACTTTCAGTACTTC.

The chain couples TRBV19 to TRBJ2-1; 7 bases match TRBD2. This CDR3 comprises 15 residues. V gave up 6 bases and J gave up 6 bases; unmatched junction bases: 11. Germline loops: CDR1 LNHDA, CDR2 SQIVND (reference sequence). CDR3 protein: CASSIGLGGANEQFF. DNA for the CDR3: TGTGCCAGTAGCATCGGACTAGGCGGGGCCAATGAGCAGTTCTTC. Together with reference TRBV19 and TRBJ2-1, the CDR3 gives the full variable domain: DGGITQSPKYLFRKEGQNVTLSCEQNLNHDAMYWYRQDPGQGLRLIYYSQIVNDFQKGDIAEGYSVSREKKESFPLTVTSAQKNPTAFYLCASSIGLGGANEQFFGPGTRLTVL.

On this clonotype itself: A much larger clone lies one base from this, so it may be a read error. As the CDR3 is not closed by the conserved phenylalanine or tryptophan, this likely results from a read error. This sequence joins TRBV20-1 and TRBJ1-4; 7 nucleotides agree with TRBD1. Germline assignment: CDR1 DFQATT and CDR2 SNEGSKA (reference sequence). This CDR3 is 17 amino acids long. J gave up 7 bases and V 0 bases, and 14 bases lay outside the gene matches. In DNA, the CDR3 is TGCAGTGCTAGAGAGCAGCCTTGGGACAGTTCTGGTGAAAAACTGTTTCTT. Residues: CSAREQPWDSSGEKLFL.

On this clonotype: A much larger clone differs by one base, so this may be a read error. This chain links TRBV3-1 with TRBJ1-5, with D perhaps matching TRBD1 (6 bases). V dropped 3 bases and J dropped 6 bases, with 6 bases sitting between them. The germline gives CDR1 LGHDT, CDR2 YNNKEL (reference sequence). The CDR3 runs 12 residues. The CDR3 reads CASSQGAQPQHF. CDR3 DNA: TGTGCCAGCAGCCAGGGGGCTCAGCCCCAGCATTTT.

V gene TRBV15 combines with J gene TRBJ2-7; TRBD2 is a possible D gene (6 bases). CDR3 length equals 13 residues. Germline loops: CDR1 LNHNV, CDR2 YYDKDF (reference sequence). V was shortened by 1 base and J by 2 bases, with 6 bases between the two germline ends. In DNA form, the CDR3 reads TGTGCCACCAGCAGAGGGACTACCTACGAGCAGTACTTC. Its protein product is CATSRGTTYEQYF.

The V and J genes are TRBV29-1 and TRBJ1-2; no clear D gene. V lost 8 bases to trimming and J lost 7 bases, with 23 bases between them. CDR1 SQVTM and CDR2 ANQGSEA come from the germline V gene. The CDR3 spans 14 residues. This chain's CDR3 is CSSEGWGTMSGYTF. The CDR3 DNA sequence: TGCAGCAGTGAAGGGTGGGGAACGATGTCTGGCTACACCTTC.

This clonotype was picked up many times. The chain carries TRBV19 and TRBJ1-1; the D is unclear. Germline V gene lookup returns CDR1 LNHDA and CDR2 SQIVND (reference sequence). V lost 10 bases and J lost 2, with 17 bases in between. This CDR3 region has 14 residues. The CDR3 reads CATRAEAINTEAFF. CDR3 nucleotides: TGTGCCACCCGGGCCGAAGCTATAAACACTGAAGCTTTCTTT.

This clonotype was detected a few times. This chain links TRBV6-1 with TRBJ1-2, with D maybe TRBD1 (5 bases). The length of the CDR3 is 17 residues. Germline V CDR1 and CDR2: MNHNS, SASEGT. Trimming removed 0 bases at V and 0 bases at J, with 14 bases between. CDR3 loop: CASSEAPPGHPNYGYTF. The CDR3 bases are TGTGCCAGCAGTGAAGCGCCGCCAGGGCACCCTAACTATGGCTACACCTTC.

This clonotype occurred many times. This chain links TRBV12-3 or TRBV12-4 with TRBJ2-7, with TRBD2 matching over 9 bases. The V gene end was trimmed by 5 bases and the J gene end by 7 bases; junction bases not matched to a gene: 9. The CDR3 totals 14 residues. CDR3 loop: CASSGRLAAGEQYF. In nucleotides, the CDR3 is TGTGCCAGCAGTGGCCGACTAGCGGCGGGGGAGCAGTACTTC.

This clonotype was counted many times. This rearrangement joins TRBV20-1 to TRBJ1-2; tentatively, D is TRBD1 (6 bases). V lost 7 bases to trimming and J lost 4 bases, with 16 bases between them. This CDR3 is built from 13 residues. Germline CDR1 DFQATT, CDR2 SNEGSKA (reference sequence). The DNA of the CDR3 is TGCAGTGTCAGAAGGGCAGGGGCCTATGGCTACACCTTC. This translates into CSVRRAGAYGYTF.

The sample holds a few counts of this clonotype. The chain carries TRBV3-1 and TRBJ1-1; perhaps TRBD1 as D (5 bases). V was clipped by 1 base and J by 0 bases, with 12 bases between them. Germline CDR1 and CDR2: LGHDT and YNNKEL (reference sequence). There are 16 residues in the CDR3. CDR3 sequence (DNA): TGTGCCAGCAGCCAAGGATTTAACAGGATGAACACTGAAGCTTTCTTT. Translation: CASSQGFNRMNTEAFF. The full variable domain, completed using reference TRBV3-1 and TRBJ1-1, is DTAVSQTPKYLVTQMGNDKSIKCEQNLGHDTMYWYKQDSKKFLKIMFSYNNKELIINETVPNRFSPKSPDKAHLNLHINSLELGDSAVYFCASSQGFNRMNTEAFFGQGTRLTVV.

The rearrangement links TRBV3-1 to TRBJ2-7, with no clear D. V gave up 1 base and J gave up 5 bases, with 9 bases separating them. This CDR3 has 13 residues. CDR1 and CDR2 (germline): LGHDT, YNNKEL (reference sequence). The CDR3 DNA sequence: TGTGCCAGCAGCCAAGGGCATTTTAACGAGCAGTACTTC. This sequence encodes CASSQGHFNEQYF.

The CDR3 coding sequence is TGTGCCAGCAGTTCAGGACGGAGCTCTGGAAACACCATATATTTT. It yields the protein CASSSGRSSGNTIYF. The V gene is TRBV27, the J gene TRBJ1-3; D is undetermined. The CDR3 runs 15 residues. The V end was cut by 4 bases, the J end by 0 bases, with 10 bases between. The germline V gene encodes CDR1 MNHEY and CDR2 SMNVEV (reference sequence).

J is TRBJ2-5 and V is TRBV11-2; a weak D match, TRBD1 (5 bases). In germline, CDR1 is SGHAT, CDR2 FQNNGV. V was pared by 3 bases and J by 2 bases, with 16 bases between. This CDR3 spans 16 amino acids. The CDR3 nucleotides are TGTGCCAGCAGCTTCTTTAAGTGGCAGGGACAAGAGACCCAGTACTTC. Protein product: CASSFFKWQGQETQYF.

This clonotype was detected ten times or more. V and J are TRBV2 and TRBJ1-1; D not certain. This CDR3 has 13 residues. Germline CDR1 reads SNHLY; CDR2 reads FYNNEI. The ends were cut back, 6 bases at V and 6 bases at J, with 14 bases in the middle. The CDR3 reads CASSDRRVAEAFF. Written as DNA, the CDR3 is TGTGCCAGCAGCGATAGAAGGGTAGCTGAAGCTTTCTTT.

The V call is TRBV12-3 or TRBV12-4, the J call TRBJ1-5; 11 bases are a match to TRBD1. CDR3 size: 19 residues. Trimming removed 7 bases from V and 2 bases from J; junction bases left unmatched: 16. Here the CDR3 DNA reads TGTGCCAGCAACCCACAACAGGGGACAGGGGGGCGCGGCAATCAGCCCCAGCATTTT. This gives the protein CASNPQQGTGGRGNQPQHF.

The J gene is TRBJ2-5, the V gene TRBV4-1, with TRBD2 matching over 7 bases. This CDR3 region has 15 residues. J lost 5 bases, V lost 2 bases, and 8 bases had no gene match. CDR1 is MGHRA and CDR2 is YSYEKL in the germline V gene. The CDR3 sequence is CASSQREGRSETQYF. In DNA form, the CDR3 reads TGCGCCAGCAGCCAAAGGGAGGGGAGAAGTGAGACCCAGTACTTC.

Ten or more counts support this clonotype. The rearrangement links TRBV9 to TRBJ2-1; a possible D gene is TRBD2 (6 bases). V lost 1 base to trimming and J lost 5 bases, with 16 bases between them. Germline V gene sequence: CDR1 SGDLS, CDR2 YYNGEE. The length of the CDR3 is 16 residues. The CDR3 here is CASSVTDGRYDNEQFF. In DNA, the CDR3 is TGTGCCAGCAGCGTAACGGACGGGAGATACGACAATGAGCAGTTCTTC.

This clonotype occurred many times. The rearrangement uses TRBV12-3 or TRBV12-4 and TRBJ1-2; no clear D. CDR3 size: 12 residues. The V end lost 5 bases, the J end lost 5 bases, and 9 bases lay between the germline ends. The CDR3 sequence: CASSNRGYGYTF. CDR3 DNA sequence: TGTGCCAGCAGTAACCGTGGTTATGGCTACACCTTC.

The gene calls are TRBV5-1 and TRBJ1-6, with 10 bases matching TRBD1. V lost 2 bases to trimming and J lost 8 bases; unmatched junction nucleotides: 4. This CDR3 region has 15 residues. CDR1 and CDR2 from the germline V gene are SGHRS and YFSETQ. Written as DNA, the CDR3 is TGCGCCAGCAGCTTCCGGGACAGGGGACATTCACCCCTCCACTTT. Encoded protein: CASSFRDRGHSPLHF.

The chain links TRBV14 to TRBJ2-5; D might be TRBD2 (6 bases). Germline loops: CDR1 SGHDN, CDR2 FVKESK. The CDR3 loop spans 17 amino acids. Trimming took 0 bases from V and 3 from J, leaving 17 bases between them. The CDR3 loop is CASSQDGPGRREETQYF. The DNA for the CDR3 is TGTGCCAGCAGCCAAGATGGCCCGGGTCGGAGGGAAGAGACCCAGTACTTC.

As regards this clonotype: A much larger clone differs by one base, so this may be a read error. The chain combines TRBV7-7 with TRBJ2-1, with D perhaps matching TRBD2 (6 bases). With 5 bases removed from V and 11 bases from J, the gap between germline ends came to 16 bases. This CDR3 is 13 amino acids long. Germline V gene lookup returns CDR1 SSHAT and CDR2 FNYEAQ (reference sequence). For the CDR3, the DNA is TGTGCCAGCAGCGCGGGACCAGCCGGTAAGCAGTTCTTC. It specifies CASSAGPAGKQFF.

This clonotype was counted many times. This chain uses TRBV2 with TRBJ1-3; 8 bases align to TRBD1. With V trimmed by 4 bases and J by 0 bases, 2 bases remained unmatched. The germline gives CDR1 SNHLY, CDR2 FYNNEI. The CDR3 has 15 residues. CDR3 loop: CASSGTGFSGNTIYF. In nucleotides, the CDR3 is TGTGCCAGCAGTGGGACAGGGTTCTCTGGAAACACCATATATTTT. Full variable domain (remainder filled in from reference TRBV2 and TRBJ1-3): EPEVTQTPSHQVTQMGQEVILRCVPISNHLYFYWYRQILGQKVEFLVSFYNNEISEKSEIFDDQFSVERPDGSNFTLKIRSTKLEDSAMYFCASSGTGFSGNTIYFGEGSWLTVV.